These T cell receptor beta chains were read from a single sample in a study of CD8+CD57+ T cells in acquired aplastic anemia. TCRdb redid the calling of the reads with MiXCR, one entry per CDR3 protein. The data show fewer than 300,000 distinct CDR3 sequences, roughly 82% seen once. Sequenced: sorted CD4+, CD8+, or CD8+CD57+ T cells (not recorded which) from PBMCs. These receptors came from a human donor with aplastic anemia. Both conserved end residues are part of each CDR3. Each record gives: clone size, J gene, D gene, V gene, CDR3 DNA, CDR3 protein. A D gene is named only where the DNA matches it firmly. Clone size is not always given. Where it is, it says once, few, many or a class for expanded clones.

-	TRBJ1-5	TRBD1	TRBV20-1	TGCAGTGCTAGAGATTTCCGGGACAGGAGGGATAGCAATCAGCCCCAGCATTTT	CSARDFRDRRDSNQPQHF
-	TRBJ2-7	TRBD1	TRBV15	TGTGCCACCAGCAGAGATTGGGACAGGGGCAACGAGCAGTACTTC	CATSRDWDRGNEQYF
-	TRBJ1-1	-	TRBV7-9	TGTGCCAGCAGCTTAGATGTGACCCAGTACTCTGGAGCTTTCTTT	CASSLDVTQYSGAFF
-	TRBJ2-7	-	TRBV20-1	TGCAGTGCTAGAGATCGGAATCGGAGGGAGTACTTC	CSARDRNRREYF
-	TRBJ2-7	-	TRBV20-1	TGCAGTGCTAACGATCCGATAGGACCATCCTACGAGCAGTACTTC	CSANDPIGPSYEQYF
-	TRBJ1-2	-	TRBV7-2	TGTGCCAACAGCTTAGACGGGGTTACAAACTATGGCTACACCTTC	CANSLDGVTNYGYTF
once	TRBJ2-3	-	TRBV5-6	TGTGCCAGCAGCTTGGGAGATGGCGGAATAGATACGCAGTATTTT	CASSLGDGGIDTQYF
-	TRBJ1-6	-	TRBV7-8	TGTGCCAGCAGCTTAGCGGGCAGTACGTGGGATCAGCCCCTCCACTTT	CASSLAGSTWDQPLHF
medium-sized	TRBJ2-7	TRBD1	TRBV20-1	TGCAGTGCTAGGAGTCCGGACAGGGACTACGAGCAGTACTTC	CSARSPDRDYEQYF
once	TRBJ2-7	-	TRBV9	TGTGCCAGCAGCGTAGCGGCAGTTCCCTCGTACGAGCAGTACTTC	CASSVAAVPSYEQYF
-	TRBJ2-1	TRBD2	TRBV10-1	TGCCCCAACGACTACCGGGACTACGAGCAGTTCTTC	CPNDYRDYEQFF
-	TRBJ2-3	-	TRBV2	TGTGCCAGCAGTGAAGTAGCTAGCACAGATACGCAGTATTTT	CASSEVASTDTQYF
-	TRBJ2-2	TRBD2	TRBV7-6	TGTGCCAGCAGCTCAATACTCGCGGGAGCCCTTTACTTCGGGGAGCTGTTTTTT	CASSSILAGALYFGELFF
-	TRBJ1-6	-	TRBV6-1	TGTGCCAGCAAGGTAAAAGGCCAGGACGATTCACCCCTCCACTTT	CASKVKGQDDSPLHF
-	TRBJ2-1	-	TRBV9	TGTGCCAGTAGTATAGCTGGCGGAGGCTCAGATGCGCAGTTCTTC	CASSIAGGGSDAQFF
-	TRBJ1-5	-	TRBV9	TGTGCCAGCAGCGAAGGGGCGGCGAACACTGAAGCTTTT	CASSEGAANTEAF
-	TRBJ2-1	-	TRBV20-1	TGCAGTGCTGTACCGACAGGAACCTACGGCAATGAGCAGTTCTTC	CSAVPTGTYGNEQFF
many	TRBJ2-7	-	TRBV7-2	TGTGCCAGCAGCTTAGCGGGCTGGGGGTACGAGCAGTACTTC	CASSLAGWGYEQYF
-	TRBJ1-5	-	TRBV11-3	TGTGCCAGCAGCGCAGGGACTAGCGGGAGGCGTCAAGATCATTTT	CASSAGTSGRRQDHF
-	TRBJ1-2	-	TRBV9	TGTGCCAGCAGCTGGGGTGGAGGGACAAACTATTTCTACACCTTC	CASSWGGGTNYFYTF
-	TRBJ2-1	-	TRBV7-3	TGTGCCAGCAGCACTGACGAGGAGAATGGCTACACGTTCTTCTTC	CASSTDEENGYTFFF
once	TRBJ1-1	TRBD1	TRBV7-6	TGTGCCAGCAGCCTCGGGACAGGGGACACTGAAGCTTTCTTT	CASSLGTGDTEAFF
-	TRBJ2-3	-	TRBV7-9	TGTGCCAGCAGCTTTGCGAGAAGTCGCGGTACCGAGGATTTT	CASSFARSRGTEDF
-	TRBJ2-3	-	TRBV19	TGTGCCAGTAGCATTTCTTGGGCGTACACACAGACGCAGTATTTT	CASSISWAYTQTQYF
-	TRBJ2-3	TRBD2	TRBV7-8	TGTGCCAGCAGCGAAGCGGGAAGCACCGATACGCAGTATTTT	CASSEAGSTDTQYF
-	TRBJ2-3	-	TRBV7-9	TGTGCCAACGAGGTAGCGGCAGGTCCAGATACGCAGTATTTT	CANEVAAGPDTQYF
-	TRBJ2-1	TRBD2	TRBV7-3	TGTGCCGGCAGCCTAAGTACTAGCGGCTACAATGAGCAGTTCTTC	CAGSLSTSGYNEQFF
-	TRBJ1-5	-	TRBV7-6	TGTGCCAGCAGCCCCGACAGTCTTACTCAGCCCCAGCATTTT	CASSPDSLTQPQHF
-	TRBJ2-1	-	TRBV9	TGTGCCAGCAGCTTTACGGGCCCCCGGGTCTCCCGTTACAATGAGCAGTTCTTC	CASSFTGPRVSRYNEQFF
-	TRBJ2-6	TRBD1	TRBV9	TGTGCCAGCAGCTCACGGGACAGGGGCGGGGACTATGTCCTGACTTTC	CASSSRDRGGDYVLTF
-	TRBJ2-6	-	TRBV7-8	TGTGCCAGCAGCTTTGGTCTAGACGGGGCCGCCCCTGGGGCCAACGTCCTGACTTTC	CASSFGLDGAAPGANVLTF
-	TRBJ1-1	-	TRBV7-8	TGTGCCAGCAGCTTTGATCCAAAAGGGACCACTGATTCTTTCTTT	CASSFDPKGTTDSFF
-	TRBJ2-7	-	TRBV11-3	TGTGCCAGCAGCTTAGATCTGGTAGAGCAGTACTTC	CASSLDLVEQYF
-	TRBJ1-5	-	TRBV20-1	TGCAGTGCTAGCCCCACGGGAGAGACCCAGCATTTT	CSASPTGETQHF
-	TRBJ1-1	-	TRBV15	TGTGCCACCAGCGAGTACTGCATCCAAGCTACAGCTTACTTT	CATSEYCIQATAYF
-	TRBJ1-1	-	TRBV9	TGTGCCAGCAGCGTAACCGTGACAGCACACACTCACCCTTTCTTT	CASSVTVTAHTHPFF
-	TRBJ2-3	-	TRBV15	TGTGCCACCAGCGAAGGGGGCACAGATACGCAGTATTTT	CATSEGGTDTQYF
once	TRBJ1-2	-	TRBV5-4	TGTGCCAGCAGCTGGACTAAGGGCTCAAACTATGGCTACACCTTC	CASSWTKGSNYGYTF
once	TRBJ2-3	TRBD2	TRBV2	TGTGCCAGCAGTGTAGCGGGGGGTCCGAGTACGCACGATTTT	CASSVAGGPSTHDF
-	TRBJ2-1	TRBD2	TRBV20-1	TGCAGTGCTAGAGCCACTAGCGGGGGGGAGATTAATGAGCAGTTCTTC	CSARATSGGEINEQFF
-	TRBJ2-7	-	TRBV10-2	TGCGCCAGCAGTGAGGACCGTTGGAGCGAGCAGTACTTC	CASSEDRWSEQYF
-	TRBJ2-5	TRBD2	TRBV5-4	TGTGCCAGCAGCTTTACTAGCGCAATGAGAAGTTCCCCGTACTTC	CASSFTSAMRSSPYF
-	TRBJ2-3	-	TRBV7-3	TGTGCCAGCAGCTTAGCCCGGGGGGCAAATGAGCAGTACTTT	CASSLARGANEQYF
-	TRBJ2-2	TRBD1	TRBV2	TGTGCCAGCAGCGTGACAGGGGTCCCCGGGGAGCTGTTTTTT	CASSVTGVPGELFF
-	TRBJ2-3	TRBD1	TRBV5-1	TGCGCCAGCAGCTCAGGCCGGGACAGGGGGAGGGATACGCAGTATTTT	CASSSGRDRGRDTQYF
-	TRBJ2-3	-	TRBV9	TGTGCCAGCAGCTTAGGTTCCGATACGCATTATCTTGATTTT	CASSLGSDTHYLDF
-	TRBJ1-3	-	TRBV19	TGTGCCAGTAGTTGGACACTGAACTCTGGAAACACCATATATTTT	CASSWTLNSGNTIYF
-	TRBJ2-5	-	TRBV19	TGTGCCAGTAGTAGACAGGCGTTTGAGACCCAGTACTTC	CASSRQAFETQYF
many	TRBJ1-2	-	TRBV6-2/TRBV6-3	TGTGCCAGCGCTAGATCCGACACTCTCAACTATGGCTACACCTTC	CASARSDTLNYGYTF
-	TRBJ2-3	-	TRBV7-8	TGTGCCAGCAGCCACCGGACAGCCTACGAGACGCACGACTTT	CASSHRTAYETHDF
few	TRBJ1-4	-	TRBV9	TGTGCCAGCAGCGCCGACAGCGCCTCCTATAATTCACTGTTTTTT	CASSADSASYNSLFF
-	TRBJ2-1	-	TRBV7-8	TGTGCCAGCAGCTTAGCAAGAGGCGGCGAGACCCAGGAGCAGTTCTTC	CASSLARGGETQEQFF